The sequence of this T cell receptor (beta chain) was determined in a study of shared clonotypes between healthy human individuals. Each PCR replicate run on unsorted PBMC took in 250 to 300 ng DNA, 25,000 to 30,000 T cell genomes. The table came from immunoSEQ multiplex PCR; TCRdb's copy has only in-frame clones and leaves some out. This sample has around 500,000 clones, with around 73% found just once. The CDR3 contains 11 residues. Deletions cut 5 bases from V and 2 bases from J, with 6 bases between. Germline values: CDR1 DFQATT, CDR2 SNEGSKA (reference sequence). Donors had no recently reported acute infections or vaccinations and were HIV-negative.

Sample: PBMCs. This TCR derives from a woman between 40 and 55 years old in good health. Some clones in this sample may be carry-over from other donors' samples. The chain uses TRBV20-1 and TRBJ2-5; D gene unclear. The CDR3 loop is CSALRQETQYF. Written as DNA, the CDR3 is TGCAGTGCTCTCCGTCAAGAGACCCAGTACTTC.